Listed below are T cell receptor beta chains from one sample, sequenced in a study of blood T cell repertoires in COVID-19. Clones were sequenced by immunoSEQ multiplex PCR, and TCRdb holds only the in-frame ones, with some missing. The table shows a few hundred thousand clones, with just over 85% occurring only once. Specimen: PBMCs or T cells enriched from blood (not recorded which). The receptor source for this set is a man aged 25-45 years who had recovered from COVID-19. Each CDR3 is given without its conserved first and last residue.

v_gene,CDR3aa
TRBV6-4,ASSEPREHGELF
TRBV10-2,ASRDRVSQPQH
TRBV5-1,ASMAGANEKLF
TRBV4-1,ASSPPTSGGAGGANVLT
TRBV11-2,ASSLDRNYGYT
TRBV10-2,ASSPSGGEQY
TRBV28,ASSLTDSYSGNTIY
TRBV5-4,ASSPGPGASPLH
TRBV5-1,ASSQRGDNEQF
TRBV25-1,ASTATGTAYEQY
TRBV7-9,ASLGPLNTGELF
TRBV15,ATGVGVNYNEQF
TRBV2,ASSRQGARQPQH
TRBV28,ASSTRDRLNEQF
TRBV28,ASRMGTGGYEQY
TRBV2,ARQGTSGEEETQY
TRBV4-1,ASSQDLASAAYEQY
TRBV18,ASSPTLQGDTEAF
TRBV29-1,SVEGQGSEKLF
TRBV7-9,ASSLALGQGNNQPQH
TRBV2,ASSVGGNTEAF
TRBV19,ASSIGGRLGRETQY
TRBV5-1,ASFDRVGTDTQY
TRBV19,ASSINRVYTGELF
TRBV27,ASSPRVRVDSPLH
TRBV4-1,ASSRLGLTTDTQY
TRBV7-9,ASSWSNRILFSGNTIY
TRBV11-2,ASSLGAGTGYEQY
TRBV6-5,ASSSTSPGGGEKLF
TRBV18,ASSPSGQRDEQF
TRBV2,ASSESGTGNSPLH
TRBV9,ASSLRTSGGPYSHLYSYNEQF
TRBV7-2,ASSLVPLAGGTQETQY
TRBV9,ASSPSGTGNSPLH
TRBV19,ASNFGQGDYT
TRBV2,ASNTEGSSPLH
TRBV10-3,AISEGRVNEQY
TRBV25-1,ASSELWRESNEQF
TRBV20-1,SASIRAQNYGYT
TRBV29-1,STGLAGGTDTQY
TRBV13,ASSDAGTGSTDTQY
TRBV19,ASSTPGDGDEKLF
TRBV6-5,ASSLRDTAGYT
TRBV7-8,ASSLRTGLKYEQF
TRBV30,AWSAEITSGANVLT
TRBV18,ASSPPMTGAKNIQY
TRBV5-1,ASSSGEAETQY
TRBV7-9,ASSLASSYEQY
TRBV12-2,ASRLVGARERGRYQETQY
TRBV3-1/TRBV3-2,ASSQGTAILYEQY
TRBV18,ASSPRPGEANVLT
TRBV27,ASSSYLGADEQY
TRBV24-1,ATSDNGQGAADTQY
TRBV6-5,ASSYSAGNNQPQH
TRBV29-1,SAQSRGARSGYT
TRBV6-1,ASSEVSATETQY
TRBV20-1,SASVYSSYNSPLH
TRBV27,ASSLYSGNSPLH
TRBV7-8,ASGPRGGEQF
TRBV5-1,ASSGETGENTGELF